These 18 T cell receptor beta chains share one sample of origin, sequenced in a study of CD8+ T cells in alopecia areata. The authors extracted RNA and reverse transcribed it into cDNA as the sequencing template. Generated by immunoSEQ multiplex PCR, the TCRdb table keeps only in-frame clones and is missing some. The sample holds 100,000 to 150,000 clones, 55% to 80% seen once. The sample was CD4+ T cells sorted from blood. The source is a human donor in good health.

Only a few counts were recorded for this clone. The chain uses TRBV5-4 and TRBJ1-2, with D possibly TRBD1 on 6 matching bases. Germline lookup yields CDR1 SGHNT and CDR2 YYREEE (reference sequence). Trimming pared 0 bases from V and 2 bases from J, leaving 11 bases between. The CDR3 runs to 15 residues. The CDR3 region has the DNA TGTGCCAGCAGCTTGGTTGGACAGTCAAACTATGGCTACACCTTC. As protein: CASSLVGQSNYGYTF. The full variable domain, with the rest looked up from reference TRBV5-4 and TRBJ1-2, is ETGVTQSPTHLIKTRGQQVTLRCSSQSGHNTVSWYQQALGQGPQFIFQYYREEENGRGNFPPRFSGLQFPNYSSELNVNALELDDSALYLCASSLVGQSNYGYTFGSGTRLTVV.

The chain employs TRBV4-1 and TRBJ1-1; a possible D gene is TRBD1 (6 bases). This CDR3 is 15 amino acids long. The V end was cut by 3 bases, the J end by 1 base, with 12 bases between. Germline V gene lookup returns CDR1 MGHRA and CDR2 YSYEKL. In nucleotides, the CDR3 is TGCGCCAGCAGCCAGATACCCAGGGGGAACACTGAAGCTTTCTTT. It is translated as CASSQIPRGNTEAFF.

This clone occurred a few times. V is TRBV29-1 and J is TRBJ2-7, with 9 nucleotides matching TRBD1. Germline CDR1 SQVTM, CDR2 ANQGSEA. This CDR3 region has 14 residues. Germline trimming cut 4 bases from V and 5 bases from J; bases unmatched to any gene: 9. The CDR3, as DNA: TGCAGCGTTGCCTCGAGGCGGGACAGGGACGAGCAGTACTTC. As protein: CSVASRRDRDEQYF.

This clone was seen just once. The J gene is TRBJ2-7, the V gene TRBV29-1; no definite D call. Germline values: CDR1 SQVTM, CDR2 ANQGSEA. V lost 1 base to trimming and J lost 2 bases, with 12 bases between them. The CDR3 sequence is 14 residues long. The DNA of the CDR3 is TGCAGCGTTGAAGGCCTAACCTCTCCCTACGAGCAGTACTTC. It encodes CSVEGLTSPYEQYF.

The chain couples TRBV5-1 to TRBJ2-3; 11 bases agree with TRBD2. J lost 8 bases, V lost 2 bases, and 7 bases had no gene match. Per germline, CDR1 SGHRS and CDR2 YFSETQ. This CDR3 has 15 amino acids. The CDR3 DNA reads TGCGCCAGCAGCTTACTAGCGGGGGATCTTGCTACGCAGTATTTT. It is translated as CASSLLAGDLATQYF.

This clone was recorded a few times. The V gene is TRBV7-2, the J gene TRBJ2-3; D remains unclear. V was trimmed by 4 bases and J by 4 bases, leaving 12 bases between them. CDR3 length equals 14 residues. CDR1 SGHTA and CDR2 FQGNSA come from the germline V gene. CDR3 loop: CASSSSSSSDTQYF. The DNA for the CDR3 is TGTGCCAGCAGCTCCTCGTCTAGTTCAGATACGCAGTATTTT.

This clone was observed a single time. The rearrangement joins TRBV2 to TRBJ1-1; D is ambiguous. The CDR3 length is 15 residues. The germline gives CDR1 SNHLY, CDR2 FYNNEI. Trimming shortened V by 6 bases and J by 1 base, and 15 bases separated the two germline ends. Here the CDR3 DNA reads TGTGCCAGCAGCTCTCCGGGTTTAGGGAACACTGAAGCTTTCTTT. It codes for CASSSPGLGNTEAFF.

There are a few counts of this clone. The chain recombines TRBV19 with TRBJ1-6; D remains unclear. The CDR3 runs 13 residues. With 5 bases removed from V and 10 bases from J, the gap between germline ends came to 12 bases. Germline values: CDR1 LNHDA, CDR2 SQIVND (reference sequence). CDR3 bases: TGTGCCAGTAGTCTTTTCCGGAAATCACCCCTCCACTTT. Amino acids: CASSLFRKSPLHF. Supplemented by reference TRBV19 and TRBJ1-6, the full variable domain reads DGGITQSPKYLFRKEGQNVTLSCEQNLNHDAMYWYRQDPGQGLRLIYYSQIVNDFQKGDIAEGYSVSREKKESFPLTVTSAQKNPTAFYLCASSLFRKSPLHFGNGTRLTVT.

The V and J genes are TRBV9 and TRBJ2-1, with TRBD1 as a possible D gene (5 bases). Deletions cut 3 bases from V and 4 bases from J, with 14 bases between. The length of the CDR3 is 15 residues. CDR1 SGDLS and CDR2 YYNGEE come from the germline V gene. CDR3 residues: CASSEGVKRYNEQFF. DNA for the CDR3: TGTGCCAGCAGCGAAGGGGTAAAGAGGTACAATGAGCAGTTCTTC.

This clone has only a few counts. V and J are TRBV2 and TRBJ1-4; 11 nucleotides line up with TRBD1. The length of the CDR3 is 15 residues. CDR1 is SNHLY and CDR2 is FYNNEI in the germline V gene. Trimming at V came to 6 bases and at J to 4 bases, leaving 4 bases not matched to a gene. CDR3 in amino acids: CASRRTGGDNEKLFF. The CDR3 DNA is TGTGCCAGCAGGCGGACAGGGGGCGATAATGAAAAACTGTTTTTT.

The CDR3 sequence is CASSQATGGPTDTQYF. The CDR3 nucleotides read TGCGCCAGCAGCCAAGCGACGGGGGGACCTACAGATACGCAGTATTTT. The rearrangement links TRBV4-1 to TRBJ2-3; TRBD2 aligns across 7 bases. The CDR3 contains 16 residues. The ends lost 1 base at V and 3 bases at J; junction bases unmatched: 7. Germline-derived CDR1 and CDR2 are MGHRA and YSYEKL.

The chain combines TRBV6-5 with TRBJ1-1; 8 nucleotides match TRBD1. CDR3 length: 15 residues. Per germline, CDR1 MNHEY and CDR2 SVGAGI. J lost 4 bases, V lost 7 bases, and 11 bases had no gene match. Here the CDR3 DNA reads TGTGCCAGCACACGGCAGGGGGCTAGGAGCACTGAAGCTTTCTTT. Its translation: CASTRQGARSTEAFF.

The V and J genes are TRBV18 and TRBJ2-3, with D possibly being TRBD1 (6 bases). Trimming left V 6 bases short and J 3 bases short, with 19 bases between. Per the germline V gene, CDR1 is KGHSH and CDR2 is LQKENI. The CDR3 extends over 16 amino acids. The CDR3 sequence: CASSATGRGGTDTQYF. The CDR3 nucleotides are TGTGCCAGCTCGGCGACAGGACGAGGGGGAACAGATACGCAGTATTTT.

The chain couples TRBV18 to TRBJ1-1, with 7 bases aligning to TRBD1. Trimming at V came to 4 bases and at J to 3 bases, leaving 5 bases not matched to a gene. CDR1 is KGHSH, CDR2 LQKENI, per germline. The CDR3 has 14 amino acids. CDR3 DNA sequence: TGTGCCAGCTCACTCCAGGGGGATGACACTGAAGCTTTCTTT. Protein sequence: CASSLQGDDTEAFF.

The chain joins TRBV2 to TRBJ1-1, with 9 bases identical to TRBD1. This CDR3 has 15 residues. Germline V gives CDR1 SNHLY, CDR2 FYNNEI. V lost 5 bases and J lost 4; bases outside the gene matches: 8. The CDR3 bases are TGTGCCAGCAGTCCCCAAGGACAGGGGAGCACTGAAGCTTTCTTT. Residues: CASSPQGQGSTEAFF.

This chain links TRBV30 with TRBJ2-6; no clear D. Germline loops: CDR1 GTSNPN, CDR2 SVGIG (reference sequence). The V and J ends lost 5 bases and 0 bases respectively, with 11 bases between them. CDR3 length equals 15 residues. CDR3 in DNA: TGTGCCTGGGGCCCCCATAGCTCTGGGGCCAACGTCCTGACTTTC. Its protein is CAWGPHSSGANVLTF.

The rearrangement links TRBV20-1 to TRBJ2-5, with D hard to call. V gave up 3 bases and J gave up 3 bases, with 2 bases separating them. Germline CDR1 DFQATT, CDR2 SNEGSKA (reference sequence). This CDR3 is built from 10 residues. The CDR3 loop is CSAREETQYF. As DNA, the CDR3 is TGCAGTGCTAGGGAAGAGACCCAGTACTTC.

This clone was counted only a few times. The chain is built from TRBV2 and TRBJ1-5; the D gene is possibly TRBD1 (6 bases). This CDR3 spans 15 amino acids. Germline CDR1 is SNHLY and CDR2 is FYNNEI. V was shortened by 6 bases and J by 4 bases, with 16 bases between the two germline ends. This chain's CDR3 is CASRRTEPQNQPQHF. For the CDR3, the DNA is TGTGCCAGCAGGAGGACAGAGCCCCAGAATCAGCCCCAGCATTTT.